The 23 T cell receptor beta chains reported below all come from one sample, sequenced in a study of vaccination effects on CD4 cells after COVID-19. Peptide-pool stimulation followed by sequencing identified expanded antigen-specific CD4+ clonotypes in the ViraFEST assay. When around ten days of culture had elapsed, CD4+ T cells were isolated. Between March and December 2020, the person had a SARS-CoV-2 infection that PCR confirmed. Assay used: immunoSEQ multiplex PCR; TCRdb lists only in-frame clones, some missing. The sample shows fewer than 40,000 clones, more than 60% of them seen only once. Their antigens remain unidentified. The material sequenced was CD4+ T cells from PBMCs cultured with a peptide pool, taken before COVID-19 vaccination. The source is a human donor who had a prior SARS-CoV-2 infection.

The V and J genes are TRBV11-3 and TRBJ2-3; 7 bases align to TRBD2. This CDR3 has 15 amino acids. Trimming cost V 5 bases and J 2 bases; bases outside gene matches: 7. The germline gives CDR1 SGHNT, CDR2 YENEEA. The CDR3 spells CASSPLGDYTDTQYF. The CDR3 DNA reads TGTGCCAGCAGCCCCCTGGGGGACTACACAGATACGCAGTATTTT. Combining the CDR3 with reference TRBV11-3 and TRBJ2-3 gives the whole variable domain EAGVVQSPRYKIIEKKQPVAFWCNPISGHNTLYWYLQNLGQGPELLIRYENEEAVDDSQLPKDRFSAERLKGVDSTLKIQPAELGDSAVYLCASSPLGDYTDTQYFGPGTRLTVL.

This chain connects TRBV11-3 to TRBJ2-1; 11 bases fit TRBD1. With V trimmed by 4 bases and J by 9 bases, 11 bases remained unmatched. The CDR3 runs 16 residues. Germline V gene sequence: CDR1 SGHNT, CDR2 YENEEA. The CDR3 DNA sequence: TGTGCCAGCAGCTCTGCGGACAGGGGGCTAGTAGGTGAGCAGTTCTTC. Translation: CASSSADRGLVGEQFF. The full variable domain, completed using reference TRBV11-3 and TRBJ2-1, is EAGVVQSPRYKIIEKKQPVAFWCNPISGHNTLYWYLQNLGQGPELLIRYENEEAVDDSQLPKDRFSAERLKGVDSTLKIQPAELGDSAVYLCASSSADRGLVGEQFFGPGTRLTVL.

The V call is TRBV5-1, the J call TRBJ2-4; a possible D gene is TRBD1 (5 bases). The CDR3 covers 14 residues. Per germline, CDR1 SGHRS and CDR2 YFSETQ. V gave up 1 base and J gave up 6 bases, with 11 bases separating them. The CDR3 spells CASSLTGGGNIQYF. The CDR3 bases are TGCGCCAGCAGCTTGACAGGCGGTGGAAACATTCAGTACTTC.

This clone has just a few counts. This chain connects TRBV12-3 or TRBV12-4 to TRBJ1-1; D is unresolved. V was cut by 0 bases and J by 4 bases, with 6 bases left in between. This CDR3 contains 13 residues. The CDR3: CASSLAVVTEAFF. The CDR3 DNA reads as TGTGCCAGCAGTTTAGCAGTTGTCACTGAAGCTTTCTTT.

The chain carries TRBV9 and TRBJ2-3; TRBD2 agrees at 9 bases. The CDR3 has 17 amino acids. The germline V gene encodes CDR1 SGDLS and CDR2 YYNGEE. The ends lost 0 bases at V and 1 base at J; junction bases unmatched: 6. The CDR3 here is CASSVGRGGRGTDTQYF. The CDR3 DNA is TGTGCCAGCAGCGTAGGGCGGGGGGGCAGGGGCACAGATACGCAGTATTTT.

This clone was observed a few times. This rearrangement joins TRBV24-1 to TRBJ2-5; 7 nucleotides line up with TRBD2. Germline CDR1 and CDR2: KGHDR and SFDVKD. J lost 3 bases, V lost 3 bases, and 3 bases had no gene match. This CDR3 has 14 residues. The CDR3 here is CATSDPSGEETQYF. In nucleotides, the CDR3 is TGTGCCACCAGTGATCCCAGCGGGGAAGAGACCCAGTACTTC.

J is TRBJ2-1 and V is TRBV5-8, with no clear D. The length of the CDR3 is 14 residues. Looked up from germline, CDR1 is SGHTS and CDR2 is YDEGEE. Trimming left V 1 base short and J 8 bases short, with 13 bases between. The CDR3 here is CASSLYHRLDEQFF. The CDR3 bases are TGTGCCAGCAGCTTGTACCATCGCCTGGATGAGCAGTTCTTC.

V gene TRBV5-8 combines with J gene TRBJ1-6, with TRBD1 identical over 8 bases. V dropped 4 bases and J dropped 8; count of bases not matched to a gene: 8. The CDR3 has 15 residues. Per the germline V gene, CDR1 is SGHTS and CDR2 is YDEGEE. The CDR3, as DNA: TGTGCCAGCAGCAAAACAGGGGGAGGGTATTCACCCCTCCACTTT. It encodes CASSKTGGGYSPLHF. Full variable domain (outside the CDR3, taken from reference TRBV5-8 and TRBJ1-6): EAGVTQSPTHLIKTRGQQATLRCSPISGHTSVYWYQQALGLGLQFLLWYDEGEERNRGNFPPRFSGRQFPNYSSELNVNALELEDSALYLCASSKTGGGYSPLHFGNGTRLTVT.

The chain combines TRBV6-5 with TRBJ1-1; TRBD1 is a possible D gene (6 bases). CDR3 length: 15 amino acids. V dropped 6 bases and J dropped 0 bases, with 14 bases sitting between them. Germline CDR1 reads MNHEY; CDR2 reads SVGAGI. The CDR3 nucleotides are TGTGCCAGCAGAGGACTAGACAGGTTGAACACTGAAGCTTTCTTT. It yields the protein CASRGLDRLNTEAFF.

This clone was picked up a small number of times. The chain has TRBV27 and TRBJ2-7, with 9 bases aligning to TRBD1. CDR3 length: 13 amino acids. The V segment lost 6 bases and the J segment 3 bases; nucleotides outside the gene matches: 3. Germline V gene lookup returns CDR1 MNHEY and CDR2 SMNVEV (reference sequence). The CDR3 DNA is TGTGCCAGCAGGCGACAGGGGGTCTACGAGCAGTACTTC. It translates to CASRRQGVYEQYF.

The V and J genes are TRBV11-2 and TRBJ2-2; 12 nucleotides align to TRBD1. V was clipped by 0 bases and J by 6 bases; unmatched bases: 5. The CDR3 contains 17 residues. The germline V gene encodes CDR1 SGHAT and CDR2 FQNNGV. This CDR3 reads CASSLDVGQGAAGELFF. CDR3 nucleotides: TGTGCCAGCAGCTTAGATGTGGGACAGGGGGCTGCCGGGGAGCTGTTTTTT. Combining the CDR3 with reference TRBV11-2 and TRBJ2-2 gives the whole variable domain EAGVAQSPRYKIIEKRQSVAFWCNPISGHATLYWYQQILGQGPKLLIQFQNNGVVDDSQLPKDRFSAERLKGVDSTLKIQPAKLEDSAVYLCASSLDVGQGAAGELFFGEGSRLTVL.

This sequence joins TRBV6-5 and TRBJ1-4, with D perhaps TRBD1 (6 bases). This CDR3 spans 13 amino acids. The germline V gene encodes CDR1 MNHEY and CDR2 SVGAGI. Trimming took 7 bases from V and 6 from J, leaving 12 bases between them. The CDR3 loop is CASILDRYEKLFF. CDR3 nucleotides: TGTGCCAGCATCCTGGACAGATATGAAAAACTGTTTTTT.

The chain recombines TRBV5-4 with TRBJ2-1; D call uncertain. Deletions cut 4 bases from V and 7 bases from J, with 15 bases between. The length of the CDR3 is 14 residues. Germline CDR1 SGHNT, CDR2 YYREEE (reference sequence). CDR3 residues: CASSQKNSPNEQFF. CDR3 nucleotides: TGTGCCAGCAGCCAAAAGAACTCCCCAAATGAGCAGTTCTTC.

This rearrangement joins TRBV7-3 to TRBJ1-1; D is unresolved. Trimming removed 1 base from V and 4 bases from J, with 7 bases in between. CDR1 is SGHTA and CDR2 is FQGTGA in the germline V gene. The CDR3 consists of 13 residues. CDR3 loop: CASSLNEGTEAFF. CDR3 DNA: TGTGCCAGCAGCTTAAATGAGGGCACTGAAGCTTTCTTT.

The gene calls are TRBV30 and TRBJ1-1; no definite D call. V lost 2 bases, J lost 6 bases, and 13 bases lay in between. This CDR3 has 13 residues. Germline lookup yields CDR1 GTSNPN and CDR2 SVGIG (reference sequence). CDR3 bases: TGTGCCTGGAGTTCAAACCATTTGGCTGAAGCTTTCTTT. Translated, it gives CAWSSNHLAEAFF.

The chain uses TRBV2 and TRBJ1-4, with D possibly being TRBD1 (6 bases). The CDR3 length is 13 residues. Trimming cost V 10 bases and J 5 bases, with 14 bases left between them. Germline V gene data show CDR1 as SNHLY and CDR2 as FYNNEI. CDR3 loop: CATLQGLNEKLFF. The CDR3 DNA reads as TGTGCCACCCTACAGGGACTAAATGAAAAACTGTTTTTT.

The chain combines TRBV7-9 with TRBJ2-5; 10 bases are shared with TRBD2. CDR1 is SEHNR and CDR2 is FQNEAQ in the germline V gene (reference sequence). The J segment lost 9 bases and the V segment lost 5 bases, leaving 9 bases of the junction unmatched. The CDR3 totals 14 residues. This CDR3 is CASSPPKRGGPQYF. The CDR3 coding sequence is TGTGCCAGCAGCCCCCCGAAGCGGGGGGGCCCCCAGTACTTC.

This chain joins TRBV29-1 and TRBJ1-4; D possibly corresponds to TRBD1 (5 bases). The CDR3 is 14 amino acids. Trimming took off 4 bases at V and 5 bases at J, with 14 bases between the two ends. The germline V gene encodes CDR1 SQVTM and CDR2 ANQGSEA. The CDR3 loop is CSVGAGTANEKLFF. CDR3 in DNA: TGCAGCGTTGGGGCCGGGACTGCAAATGAAAAACTGTTTTTT. Looking up the rest from reference TRBV29-1 and TRBJ1-4 gives the full variable domain: SAVISQKPSRDICQRGTSLTIQCQVDSQVTMMFWYRQQPGQSLTLIATANQGSEATYESGFVIDKFPISRPNLTFSTLTVSNMSPEDSSIYLCSVGAGTANEKLFFGSGTQLSVL.

The chain uses TRBV11-3 and TRBJ2-3, with no clear D. The germline V and J ends were trimmed by 1 base and 5 bases, with 7 bases remaining between them. CDR1 is SGHNT, CDR2 YENEEA, per germline. This CDR3 has 13 residues. The DNA of the CDR3 is TGTGCCAGCAGCTTAGTCCTAGGAGATACGCAGTATTTT. Encoded protein: CASSLVLGDTQYF.

V is TRBV5-1 and J is TRBJ2-3; tentatively, D is TRBD1 or TRBD2 (5 bases each). The CDR3 runs to 13 residues. The ends were cut back, 4 bases at V and 6 bases at J, with 12 bases in the middle. Germline V lookup: CDR1 SGHRS, CDR2 YFSETQ. The CDR3 sequence: CASSRDLVDTQYF. In nucleotides, the CDR3 is TGCGCCAGCAGCCGGGACCTGGTGGATACGCAGTATTTT.

This clone was found a few times. This chain uses TRBV5-6 with TRBJ2-2; D possibly corresponds to TRBD1 (6 bases). CDR3 size: 16 residues. The germline CDR1 and CDR2 sequences are SGHDT and YYEEEE. With 1 base removed from V and 9 bases from J, the gap between germline ends came to 19 bases. CDR3 amino acids: CASSLYRIERDRELFF. The CDR3 DNA follows: TGTGCCAGCAGCTTGTATCGAATAGAGAGGGACAGGGAGCTGTTTTTT.

With regard to this clone: A read error may produce the germline difference seen at one junction end. The chain recombines TRBV7-7 with TRBJ1-5; possibly TRBD1 for D (6 bases). CDR1 is SSHAT and CDR2 is FNYEAQ in the germline V gene (reference sequence). The CDR3 is 17 residues long. The CDR3 DNA reads TGTGCTAGCAGCTTAGTACAGGGACCTTATAGCAATCAGCCCCAGCATTTT. Translating it yields CASSLVQGPYSNQPQHF.

The chain is built from TRBV5-1 and TRBJ2-3; D is possibly TRBD1 (7 bases). The V and J ends lost 3 bases and 4 bases respectively, with 15 bases between them. CDR3 size: 15 residues. CDR1 is SGHRS, CDR2 YFSETQ, per germline. In DNA, the CDR3 is TGCGCCAGCAGCTATTACGTCAGGGGGGCAGATACGCAGTATTTT. The encoded protein is CASSYYVRGADTQYF.